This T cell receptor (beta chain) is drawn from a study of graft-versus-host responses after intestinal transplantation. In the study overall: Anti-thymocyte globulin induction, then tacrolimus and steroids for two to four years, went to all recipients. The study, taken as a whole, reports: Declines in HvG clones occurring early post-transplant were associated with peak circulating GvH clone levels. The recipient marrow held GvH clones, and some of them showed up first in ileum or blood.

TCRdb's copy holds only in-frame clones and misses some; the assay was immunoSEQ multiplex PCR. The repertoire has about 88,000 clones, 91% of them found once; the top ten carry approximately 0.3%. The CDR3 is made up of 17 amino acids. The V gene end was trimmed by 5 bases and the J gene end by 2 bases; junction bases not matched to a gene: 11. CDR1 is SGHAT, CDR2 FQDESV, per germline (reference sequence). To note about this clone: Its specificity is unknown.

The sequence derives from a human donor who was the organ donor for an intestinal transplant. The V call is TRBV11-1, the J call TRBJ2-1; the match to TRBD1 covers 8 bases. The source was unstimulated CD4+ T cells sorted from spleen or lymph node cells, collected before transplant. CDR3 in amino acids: CASSLTGQGGTYNEQFF. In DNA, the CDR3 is TGTGCCAGCAGCCTAACTGGACAGGGTGGGACCTACAATGAGCAGTTCTTC.